This TCR beta chain was recovered during a study of shared clonotypes between healthy human individuals. The wider study: CD4 naive and CD4 memory each took three plates per donor, while CD8 naive took two and CD8 memory one.

This clone was observed a few times. The antigen is not known. The method was immunoSEQ multiplex PCR; TCRdb's version includes in-frame clones alone and lacks a portion of them. The table lists millions of clones, approximately 95% of them singletons. Germline V CDR1 and CDR2: MNHEY, SVGAGI. Trimming left V 6 bases short and J 1 base short, with 15 bases between. CDR3 length: 15 amino acids. General study findings and limits: Clonotype sharing across a few donors was observed for about 5.5% of naive CD4 clonotypes. A generally larger estimated richness was seen in naive subsets than in memory subsets.

This TCR derives from a man younger than 35 in good health. The chain recombines TRBV6-5 with TRBJ1-1; D is unresolved. The source material was naive CD4+ T cells sorted from blood. Subset denoted: CD45RA+ positively selected. CDR3 coding DNA: TGTGCCAGCAGCGCACCTGGGGTTCGGAACACTGAAGCTTTCTTT. This codes for CASSAPGVRNTEAFF.